One sample yielded the 26 T cell receptor beta chains listed below, sequenced in a study of post-analysis software for immune sequencing data. Study-wide findings and caveats: TRBV segments more frequent in patients than in controls numbered about five and included TRBV5-6, TRBV5-1 and TRBV20-1.

Unique molecular identifiers were carried by the TCR beta cDNA libraries. Via MiXCR, TCRdb re-called the PCR reads, giving one row per CDR3 protein. Of fewer than 850,000 distinct CDR3 sequences in the sample, about 27% are singletons; the top ten hold approximately 0.55%. The antigens of these receptors remain unknown. The material sequenced was blood. The receptors stem from a girl aged 5-17 years with multiple sclerosis.

The chain employs TRBV5-1 and TRBJ1-1; 8 nucleotides agree with TRBD1. Germline CDR1 and CDR2: SGHRS and YFSETQ. CDR3 length: 14 amino acids. V was clipped by 3 bases and J by 7 bases; unmatched bases: 8. The CDR3 coding sequence is TGCGCCAGCAGCTGGGCTATCGGACAGGGTGAAGCTTTCTTT. This codes for CASSWAIGQGEAFF.

With respect to this clonotype: Germline and junction disagree at one end, which may indicate a read error. CDR3 loop: CACSSQGLQETQYF. DNA of the CDR3: TGTGCCTGCAGCTCCCAGGGGCTCCAAGAGACCCAGTACTTC. This chain joins TRBV7-9 and TRBJ2-5; weak D call: TRBD1 (6 bases). Germline V CDR1 and CDR2: SEHNR, FQNEAQ (reference sequence). The CDR3 totals 14 residues.

This rearrangement joins TRBV4-3 to TRBJ2-1; D might be TRBD1 or TRBD2, each matching 7 bases. The CDR3 runs 17 residues. Trimming cost V 0 bases and J 5 bases, with 17 bases left between them. CDR1 is LGHNA and CDR2 is YSLEER in the germline V gene. The CDR3 nucleotides read TGCGCCAGCAGCCAAGATGCCCCAGGGGGGGTCGACAATGAGCAGTTCTTC. Translated, it gives CASSQDAPGGVDNEQFF.

This clonotype has a handful of counts. This chain connects TRBV2 to TRBJ2-2; no clear D gene. The CDR3 is 15 amino acids. Per germline, CDR1 SNHLY and CDR2 FYNNEI. V was trimmed by 4 bases and J by 3 bases, leaving 12 bases between them. The CDR3 DNA follows: TGTGCCAGCAGTGTTTCACAGCAAGACACCGGGGAGCTGTTTTTT. Translation gives CASSVSQQDTGELFF.

The chain carries TRBV27 and TRBJ2-3; a possible D gene is TRBD2 (6 bases). Germline CDR1 and CDR2: MNHEY and SMNVEV (reference sequence). Trimming removed 5 bases at V and 6 bases at J, with 18 bases between. There are 15 residues in the CDR3. CDR3 sequence (DNA): TGTGCCAGCAGTCCCACCAATGCGGACTATGATACGCAGTATTTT. This codes for CASSPTNADYDTQYF.

The sample holds a few counts of this clonotype. The V call is TRBV5-1, the J call TRBJ2-1, with 8 bases that match TRBD2. Looked up from germline, CDR1 is SGHRS and CDR2 is YFSETQ. CDR3 length: 15 amino acids. The ends lost 4 bases at V and 6 bases at J; junction bases unmatched: 9. CDR3 sequence (DNA): TGCGCCAGCAGCGTCTCAGCGGGAGCGGTCAATGAGCAGTTCTTC. Its protein is CASSVSAGAVNEQFF.

This clonotype was seen many times. V usage is TRBV20-1 and J usage is TRBJ1-2; 9 bases fit TRBD1. The germline V gene has CDR1 DFQATT and CDR2 SNEGSKA (reference sequence). CDR3 size: 15 residues. V lost 3 bases, J lost 7 bases, and 12 bases stayed unmatched. CDR3 region: CSASKLGQGLFGYTF. Written as DNA, the CDR3 is TGCAGTGCTAGCAAATTAGGACAGGGGTTATTTGGCTACACCTTC.

This clonotype was observed a handful of times. The chain couples TRBV12-3 or TRBV12-4 to TRBJ2-4; TRBD1 aligns across 10 bases. V dropped 6 bases and J dropped 3; count of bases not matched to a gene: 5. The CDR3 runs 15 residues. The CDR3 DNA follows: TGTGCCAGCAGGAGGACAGGGGGAGTCAAAAACATTCAGTACTTC. This encodes CASRRTGGVKNIQYF.

About this clonotype itself: A read error may produce the germline difference seen at one junction end. V usage is TRBV20-1 and J usage is TRBJ1-2; D may be TRBD1 (5 bases). Germline V gives CDR1 DFQATT, CDR2 SNEGSKA (reference sequence). There are 17 residues in the CDR3. CDR3 protein: CSARDWGDGEQNYSYTF. In nucleotides, the CDR3 is TGCAGTGCTAGAGATTGGGGGGACGGCGAGCAGAACTATAGCTACACCTTC.

The chain carries TRBV5-1 and TRBJ2-3; TRBD1 matches 8 bases. The CDR3 covers 15 residues. V lost 5 bases, J lost 2 bases, and 7 bases stayed unmatched. The germline gives CDR1 SGHRS, CDR2 YFSETQ. DNA for the CDR3: TGCGCCAGCAGGATTGGACAGGGTGTCACAGATACGCAGTATTTT. Protein sequence: CASRIGQGVTDTQYF.

The chain joins TRBV15 to TRBJ1-2; the match to TRBD1 covers 11 bases. This CDR3 region has 18 residues. Germline V gene lookup returns CDR1 LNHNV and CDR2 YYDKDF (reference sequence). V gave up 1 base and J gave up 7 bases; unmatched junction bases: 14. In DNA form, the CDR3 reads TGTGCCACCAGCAGAGGTGAGGCAGCGGACAGGGGGCTCTTTGGCTACACCTTC. Its translation: CATSRGEAADRGLFGYTF.

The chain has TRBV6-5 and TRBJ2-2, with a weak D call TRBD1 (7 bases). Trimming removed 2 bases at V and 5 bases at J, with 18 bases between. The CDR3 runs 17 residues. Germline CDR1 and CDR2: MNHEY and SVGAGI. The CDR3 sequence: CASSYLGAGGQTGELFF. CDR3 in DNA: TGTGCCAGCAGTTACCTCGGTGCAGGGGGGCAAACCGGGGAGCTGTTTTTT.

The chain is built from TRBV2 and TRBJ1-1; D is ambiguous. The CDR3 is made up of 15 amino acids. Germline CDR1 and CDR2: SNHLY and FYNNEI. The ends were cut back, 3 bases at V and 0 bases at J, with 11 bases in the middle. CDR3 in DNA: TGTGCCAGCAGTGAGGGAACGGGGTTGAACACTGAAGCTTTCTTT. It yields the protein CASSEGTGLNTEAFF.

This clonotype was observed many times. The chain joins TRBV9 to TRBJ2-1; TRBD2 matches 14 bases. With V trimmed by 0 bases and J by 7 bases, 3 bases remained unmatched. Germline lookup yields CDR1 SGDLS and CDR2 YYNGEE. The CDR3 extends over 16 amino acids. The CDR3 nucleotides read TGTGCCAGCAGCGTAGAGGGACTAGCGGGAGTGAATGAGCAGTTCTTC. It translates to CASSVEGLAGVNEQFF. Based on the CDR3 plus reference TRBV9 and TRBJ2-1, the full variable domain is DSGVTQTPKHLITATGQRVTLRCSPRSGDLSVYWYQQSLDQGLQFLIQYYNGEERAKGNILERFSAQQFPDLHSELNLSSLELGDSALYFCASSVEGLAGVNEQFFGPGTRLTVL.

In its sample, this clonotype was seen once. This rearrangement joins TRBV4-3 to TRBJ2-7, with 9 nucleotides matching TRBD2. Trimming cost V 3 bases and J 2 bases; bases outside gene matches: 5. CDR1 and CDR2 from the germline V gene are LGHNA and YSLEER. The CDR3 totals 15 residues. The CDR3 reads CASSQTASGTYEQYF. CDR3 nucleotides: TGCGCCAGCAGCCAGACGGCTAGCGGGACCTACGAGCAGTACTTC.

This clonotype has more than one count but fewer than ten. The rearrangement links TRBV3-1 to TRBJ2-5; D is perhaps TRBD2 (6 bases). V lost 8 bases and J 5 bases, leaving 9 bases between the germline ends. The CDR3 consists of 11 residues. Germline V gene data show CDR1 as LGHDT and CDR2 as YNNKEL (reference sequence). This chain's CDR3 is CASDRGETQYF. Written as DNA, the CDR3 is TGTGCCAGCGACCGGGGGGAGACCCAGTACTTC.

The chain carries TRBV12-3 or TRBV12-4 and TRBJ2-3; D perhaps matches TRBD2 (6 bases). Trimming took 6 bases from V and 4 from J, leaving 14 bases between them. The CDR3 has 14 residues. CDR3 residues: CASSLSGNADTQYF. CDR3 coding DNA: TGTGCCAGCAGCCTTAGCGGTAACGCAGATACGCAGTATTTT.

About this clonotype itself: One junction end disagrees with the germline gene, perhaps due to a read error. This chain uses TRBV6-1 with TRBJ2-1; D perhaps matches TRBD1 (5 bases). Per the germline V gene, CDR1 is MNHNS and CDR2 is SASEGT. The CDR3 runs 15 residues. Here the CDR3 DNA reads TGTGCCAGCAGTAGATCCGACAGCTCCTGCAATGAGCAGTTCTTC. This encodes CASSRSDSSCNEQFF.

The V gene is TRBV7-9, the J gene TRBJ1-2; no definite D call. V lost 10 bases, J lost 5 bases, and 8 bases lay in between. CDR1 is SEHNR, CDR2 FQNEAQ, per germline (reference sequence). The CDR3 has 10 residues. The CDR3 loop reads CATHEYGYTF. CDR3 coding DNA: TGTGCCACCCACGAATATGGCTACACCTTC.

The chain couples TRBV27 to TRBJ1-5; no definite D call. Germline CDR1 is MNHEY and CDR2 is SMNVEV (reference sequence). The CDR3 is 13 amino acids. Trimming removed 6 bases from V and 2 bases from J, with 8 bases in between. The CDR3 region is CASRGFGNQPQHF. CDR3 in DNA: TGTGCCAGCAGAGGGTTCGGCAATCAGCCCCAGCATTTT.

This chain links TRBV20-1 with TRBJ2-1, with 11 bases fitting TRBD2. The ends lost 3 bases at V and 4 bases at J; junction bases unmatched: 5. The CDR3 consists of 15 residues. Germline CDR1 and CDR2: DFQATT and SNEGSKA (reference sequence). CDR3 DNA: TGCAGTGCTAGTAAGGGGACTAGCGGTTACAATGAGCAGTTCTTC. As protein: CSASKGTSGYNEQFF.

V is TRBV14 and J is TRBJ2-5, with 9 positions matching TRBD2. The J call may be in error: the DNA end matches TRBJ2-7 better. Germline V CDR1 and CDR2: SGHDN, FVKESK. The CDR3 is 21 residues long. The CDR3 DNA sequence: TGTGCCAGCAGCCAAGAACGACGGGGCGGGAGGGCCTCTTGGATCCAATACGAGCAGTACTTC. Translating it yields CASSQERRGGRASWIQYEQYF.

The chain has TRBV7-2 and TRBJ2-2; D is tentatively TRBD1 or TRBD2 (6 bases each). Germline V gene sequence: CDR1 SGHTA, CDR2 FQGNSA. The V gene lost 1 base and the J gene lost 4 bases, with 10 bases spanning the gap. The CDR3 contains 15 residues. As DNA, the CDR3 is TGTGCCAGCAGCTTAGAGGGGGGCGGCACCGGGGAGCTGTTTTTT. Protein: CASSLEGGGTGELFF.

In this sample, this clonotype turned up once. The J gene is TRBJ2-7, the V gene TRBV25-1, with D maybe TRBD2 (5 bases). Germline V gives CDR1 MGHDK, CDR2 SYGVNS. This CDR3 is built from 14 residues. V was pared by 6 bases and J by 2 bases, with 14 bases between. The CDR3: CASRERLFPYEQYF. The DNA of the CDR3 is TGTGCCAGCAGGGAACGACTATTTCCCTACGAGCAGTACTTC.

The V gene is TRBV20-1, the J gene TRBJ1-5; D perhaps matches TRBD1 (5 bases). The V end lost 1 base, the J end lost 0 bases, and 16 bases lay between the germline ends. The CDR3 sequence is 17 residues long. From germline, CDR1 is DFQATT and CDR2 SNEGSKA (reference sequence). In DNA, the CDR3 is TGCAGTGCTAGAGTCCCCGACAGTCCGAATAGCAATCAGCCCCAGCATTTT. It translates to CSARVPDSPNSNQPQHF.

This clonotype was seen only a few times. This chain links TRBV28 with TRBJ2-7; TRBD1 is a possible D gene (6 bases). This CDR3 is built from 12 residues. Germline CDR1 and CDR2: MDHEN and SYDVKM. V shed 5 bases and J shed 5 bases, with 10 bases lying between them. CDR3: CASSLRGHEQYF. CDR3 in DNA: TGTGCCAGCAGTCTCAGGGGCCACGAGCAGTACTTC.